These T cell receptor beta chains were read from a single sample in a study of blood T cells in healthy people across ages. TCRdb re-called the 5' RACE reads with MiXCR, one entry per CDR3 protein. The sample consists of about 1.4 million distinct CDR3 sequences, around 59% of them appearing once. Sequencing was carried out using blood. These receptors were taken from a man between 18 and 35 years old in good health. CDR3s include the opening cysteine and the closing phenylalanine or tryptophan. The D gene is left open where the match is weak. Size values are once, few and many counts, or a class for expanded clones, and some rows have none.

j_gene,v_gene,d_gene,abundance,CDR3nt,CDR3aa
TRBJ1-2,TRBV4-2,.,.,TGTGCCAGCAGCCAAGGCGACGGCTATGAGGGCTACACCTTC,CASSQGDGYEGYTF
TRBJ1-2,TRBV12-3/TRBV12-4,.,.,TGTGCCAGCAGACCTTACAGTGGCTACACCTTC,CASRPYSGYTF
TRBJ2-1,TRBV4-3,TRBD2,few,TGCGCCAGCAGCCAAGGCTCAGCGGGGGGTTACAATGAGCAGTTCTTC,CASSQGSAGGYNEQFF
TRBJ2-7,TRBV6-5,.,.,TGTGCCAGCAGTCGGGGGCGGGGTAGTATCTCCTACGAGCAGTACTTC,CASSRGRGSISYEQYF
TRBJ2-1,TRBV29-1,.,.,TGCAGCGTTGAACCCCACGAGGGGATATCCTACAATGAGCAGTTCTTC,CSVEPHEGISYNEQFF
TRBJ2-5,TRBV3-1,.,.,TGTGCCAGCAGCGGGTATCTCCGGGAGACCCAGTACTTC,CASSGYLRETQYF
TRBJ1-1,TRBV7-2,.,.,TGTGCCAGCAGCCCCCGGAGTCGACGGGCTTTCTTT,CASSPRSRRAFF
TRBJ2-7,TRBV7-9,.,.,TGTGCCAGCAGCGTAATTCTCGGCGGCTACGAGCAGTACTTC,CASSVILGGYEQYF
TRBJ2-7,TRBV6-6,TRBD1,few,TGTGCCAGCAGTTATTCTTTCGGGACAGGGGACTACGAGCAGTACTTC,CASSYSFGTGDYEQYF
TRBJ2-1,TRBV20-1,TRBD2,many,TGCAGTGCTAACCGACTAGCGGGAAGCTCCTACAATGAGCAGTTCTTC,CSANRLAGSSYNEQFF
TRBJ2-3,TRBV6-5,.,few,TGTGCCAGCAGTGCACGGCTTTCACCAGATACGCAGTATTTT,CASSARLSPDTQYF
TRBJ2-3,TRBV5-1,TRBD1,.,TGCGCCAGCAGCTTTAAGGGACAGTACACAGATACGCAGTATTTT,CASSFKGQYTDTQYF
TRBJ1-5,TRBV10-3,TRBD1,few,TGTGCCATCAGTGAGTCTGCACAGGGGTATCAGCCCCAGCATTTT,CAISESAQGYQPQHF
TRBJ2-2,TRBV9,TRBD2,.,TGTGCCAGCAGCGGAACCTGGACTAGCGAGAACACCGGGGAGCTGTTTTTT,CASSGTWTSENTGELFF
TRBJ1-1,TRBV6-6,TRBD1,.,TGTGCCAGCAGGTCAACGCAGGGGGGACACACTGAAGCTTTCTTT,CASRSTQGGHTEAFF
TRBJ1-6,TRBV4-3,.,.,TGCGCCAGCAGCCAAGACAGGGCTAATTCACCCCTCCACTTT,CASSQDRANSPLHF
TRBJ2-4,TRBV7-2,.,.,TGTGCCAGCAGCGGTTACAGGGACAAAAACATTCAGTACTTC,CASSGYRDKNIQYF
TRBJ2-7,TRBV7-2,TRBD2,once,TGTGCCAGCAGCCTCCGGGGGGTGGCGGGCGAGCAGTACTTC,CASSLRGVAGEQYF
TRBJ2-7,TRBV4-3,TRBD2,.,TGCGCCAGCAGCCAGAGGACTAGTTCCCCCGAGCAGTACTTC,CASSQRTSSPEQYF
TRBJ2-1,TRBV4-2,.,once,TGTGCCAGCAGCCAGCCCTGGCTGGAAAATTACAATGAGCAGTTCTTC,CASSQPWLENYNEQFF
TRBJ2-1,TRBV7-9,.,.,TGTGCCAGCAGCTTGGGGGACTCCTACTCCTACAATGAGCAGTTCTTC,CASSLGDSYSYNEQFF
TRBJ1-2,TRBV7-9,TRBD1,.,TGTGCCAGCAGCTTAGTGGGTCCGCGGCAGGGGGCGCGTGGCTACACCTTC,CASSLVGPRQGARGYTF
TRBJ2-7,TRBV28,.,.,TGTGCCAGCAGGCCGGGACGTGTAACCTACGAGCAGTACTTC,CASRPGRVTYEQYF
TRBJ2-5,TRBV4-1,.,.,TGCGCCAGCAGCCAAGATTCGCCAGGGACGGGAGAGACCCAGTACTTC,CASSQDSPGTGETQYF
TRBJ2-7,TRBV6-6,.,few,TGTGCCAGCAGTTACTCTGAGGGGAGCGAGCAGTACTTC,CASSYSEGSEQYF
TRBJ1-1,TRBV7-9,.,few,TGTGCCAGCAGCTTATTGGGGGCGGTCACTGAAGCTTTCTTT,CASSLLGAVTEAFF
TRBJ2-7,TRBV13,TRBD1,.,TGTGCCAGCACAGGGGGCGGGGACCCCTACGAGCAGTACTTC,CASTGGGDPYEQYF
TRBJ1-2,TRBV11-2,TRBD1,.,TGTGCCAGCAGCTTGGACAGGGTTGACTCCTATGGCTACACCTTC,CASSLDRVDSYGYTF
TRBJ2-1,TRBV11-3,.,.,TGTACCAGCAGCTTAGTAGGAGAGACCCAGTTCTTC,CTSSLVGETQFF
TRBJ2-3,TRBV29-1,TRBD2,.,TGCAGCGTTGAGCATTACCCCGGGACTAGCATTAAAGATACGCAGTATTTT,CSVEHYPGTSIKDTQYF
TRBJ2-1,TRBV27,TRBD2,.,TGTGCCAGCACGGTGGGCGGGGGGCTTGGTGAGCAGTTCTTC,CASTVGGGLGEQFF
TRBJ2-7,TRBV7-2,.,.,TGTGCCACCCGTGGGCGGGCTAGCGCCGAGCAGTACTTC,CATRGRASAEQYF
TRBJ2-7,TRBV9,TRBD2,.,TGTGCCAGCAGCGAACAGTTAGCGGGAGGGTCGGACGAGCAGTACTTC,CASSEQLAGGSDEQYF
TRBJ2-1,TRBV20-1,.,.,TGCAGTGCCTGGAAAGGGTTGACCTACAATGAGCAGTTCTTC,CSAWKGLTYNEQFF
TRBJ2-3,TRBV20-1,TRBD1,.,TGCAGTACTGAAACTCGGACAGGGAACCCAGATACGCAGTGTTTT,CSTETRTGNPDTQCF
TRBJ2-7,TRBV7-2,TRBD2,.,TGTGCCAGCAGTTCTAGCGGGGGATCCTACGAGCAGTACTTC,CASSSSGGSYEQYF
TRBJ2-5,TRBV5-1,.,.,TGCGCCAGCAGCGTCCGGAACGGCCGATTTCAAGAGACCCAGTACTTC,CASSVRNGRFQETQYF
TRBJ2-1,TRBV27,TRBD2,.,TGTGCCAGCTCTATCGAGGGACTAGCGGGAGTGAATGAGCAGTTCTTC,CASSIEGLAGVNEQFF
TRBJ2-1,TRBV19,.,.,TGTGCCAGTAAATCAGGGGGGTTAAAGAATGAGCAGTTCTTC,CASKSGGLKNEQFF
TRBJ1-5,TRBV15,.,few,TGTGCCGGTGGTGAAGGATTGGGCAATCAGCCCCAGCATTTT,CAGGEGLGNQPQHF
TRBJ2-1,TRBV28,.,many,TGTGCCAGCAGCTTACTCTACAATGAGCAGTTCTTC,CASSLLYNEQFF
TRBJ2-2,TRBV12-3/TRBV12-4,TRBD1,.,TGTGCCAGCAGGAAGACAGGGGACGGTGACACCGGGGAGCTGTTTTTT,CASRKTGDGDTGELFF
TRBJ1-2,TRBV2,.,.,TGTGCCAGCCTCCTAGAAAGGGGGAACTATGGCTACACCTTC,CASLLERGNYGYTF
TRBJ1-1,TRBV28,.,.,.,CASSRNEQFFGPGTDRMNTEAFF